The 6 T cell receptor beta chains presented below share a single source sample, sequenced in a study of shared clonotypes between healthy human individuals. The assay was immunoSEQ multiplex PCR, and TCRdb's table has in-frame clones only and misses some. There are 2 million or so clones in the sample; roughly 94% occur only once, and more than 0.1% lies in the top ten. Input material: naive CD4+ T cells sorted from blood. This sample's subset: CD45RA+ positively selected. Source of these receptors: a man younger than 30 in good health.

As regards this clone: At one boundary the junction diverges from the germline segment, which might be a read error. This rearrangement joins TRBV2 to TRBJ1-2; D is unresolved. Germline V gene lookup returns CDR1 SNHLY and CDR2 FYNNEI. The CDR3 covers 14 residues. CDR3 nucleotide sequence: TGTGCCAGCAGGGAAGACGGGCTGCCGGGTGGCTACACCTTC. This gives the protein CASREDGLPGGYTF.

The chain recombines TRBV2 with TRBJ2-5; 8 nucleotides line up with TRBD2. Germline V gene data show CDR1 as SNHLY and CDR2 as FYNNEI. This CDR3 is built from 16 residues. Unmatched junction bases numbered 6, after V lost 2 bases and J lost 1 base. The CDR3 protein is CASSELASGSQETQYF. The CDR3 nucleotides are TGTGCCAGCAGTGAATTGGCTAGCGGGTCCCAAGAGACCCAGTACTTC.

This clone was observed once. The chain recombines TRBV4-1 with TRBJ1-4; perhaps TRBD1 as D (5 bases). Between the trimmed V and J ends, which lost 4 bases and 3 bases, there was a span of 15 bases. Germline V gene data show CDR1 as MGHRA and CDR2 as YSYEKL. The CDR3 has 16 residues. Written as DNA, the CDR3 is TGCGCCAGCAGCCTCACGATCCGGGGACCTAATGAAAAACTGTTTTTT. Residues: CASSLTIRGPNEKLFF.

The gene calls are TRBV15 and TRBJ1-5; D not resolved. The CDR3 sequence is 15 residues long. Trimming stripped 0 bases from V and 7 bases from J, with 13 bases between. CDR1 is LNHNV, CDR2 YYDKDF, per germline (reference sequence). This CDR3 is CATSREGGVRQPQHF. The CDR3 nucleotides read TGTGCCACCAGCAGAGAGGGAGGAGTACGGCAGCCCCAGCATTTT.

This clone was detected once. The chain has TRBV4-3 and TRBJ2-1; D gene ambiguous. The CDR3 totals 14 residues. Germline values: CDR1 LGHNA, CDR2 YSLEER. V was shortened by 0 bases and J by 1 base, with 4 bases between the two germline ends. The CDR3 protein is CASSQEFSYNEQFF. In DNA form, the CDR3 reads TGCGCCAGCAGCCAAGAGTTTTCCTACAATGAGCAGTTCTTC.

In its sample, this clone was seen once. CDR3 coding DNA: TGTGCCAGTGTAGCGGGAGAAGAGACCCAGTACTTC. Translated: CASVAGEETQYF. V usage is TRBV7-9 and J usage is TRBJ2-5; TRBD2 agrees at 9 bases. This CDR3 region has 12 residues. CDR1 is SEHNR, CDR2 FQNEAQ, per germline (reference sequence). The trim removed 9 bases at V and 3 bases at J, leaving 2 bases unmatched.